The clone carrying this T cell receptor beta chain was seen only a few times. The assay was immunoSEQ multiplex PCR, and TCRdb's table has in-frame clones only and misses some. The sample carries about 130,000 clones, over 75% recorded once. This sample is drawn from a study of blood T cell repertoires in COVID-19. The material sequenced was peripheral blood. The sequence derives from an older woman with acute or convalescent COVID-19.

This CDR3 is CASSKVAGGTGELFF. CDR3 DNA sequence: TGTGCCAGTAGTAAGGTAGCGGGAGGGACCGGGGAGCTGTTTTTT. The chain recombines TRBV19 with TRBJ2-2; 11 nucleotides align to TRBD2. V shed 4 bases and J 5 bases; nucleotides not matched to a gene: 3. The CDR3 totals 15 residues. Germline-derived CDR1 and CDR2 are LNHDA and SQIVND (reference sequence).